The next 22 T cell receptor beta chains were all read from a single sample in a study of OX40 agonist ivuxolimab in advanced cancers. Clones were read by immunoSEQ multiplex PCR, and TCRdb kept only the in-frame ones, dropping some. This table has approximately 74,000 clones, around 85% appearing once. The sample consisted of CD4+ or CD8+ T cells sorted from blood, taken in a trial of the OX40 agonist ivuxolimab. The receptors come from an adult with an advanced solid tumor such as melanoma, head and neck, liver or kidney cancer.

This clone was picked up a small number of times. The chain carries TRBV6-4 and TRBJ1-1, with 7 nucleotides matching TRBD1. J lost 1 base, V lost 6 bases, and 5 bases had no gene match. CDR3 length: 14 amino acids. CDR1 and CDR2 (germline): MRHNA, SNTAGT. The CDR3 protein is CASRETGKNTEAFF. As DNA, the CDR3 is TGTGCCAGCAGGGAGACAGGGAAGAACACTGAAGCTTTCTTT.

This clone was picked up one time. CDR3 residues: CASSPVRSSYNEQFF. CDR3 coding DNA: TGTGCCAGCTCACCAGTAAGGAGCTCCTACAATGAGCAGTTCTTC. J is TRBJ2-1 and V is TRBV18; no clear D gene. Per the germline V gene, CDR1 is KGHSH and CDR2 is LQKENI. V gave up 2 bases and J gave up 0 bases, with 8 bases separating them. There are 15 residues in the CDR3.

The rearrangement links TRBV7-8 to TRBJ2-7; 9 nucleotides align to TRBD1. From germline, CDR1 is SGHVS and CDR2 FQNEAQ. V was pared by 5 bases and J by 4 bases, with 3 bases of the junction left unmatched. The CDR3 is made up of 13 amino acids. This CDR3 is CASSLGTGYEQYF. As DNA, the CDR3 is TGTGCCAGCAGCCTAGGGACAGGGTACGAGCAGTACTTC. Drawing the rest from reference TRBV7-8 and TRBJ2-7, the complete variable domain is GAGVSQSPRYKVAKRGQDVALRCDPISGHVSLFWYQQALGQGPEFLTYFQNEAQLDKSGLPSDRFFAERPEGSVSTLKIQRTQQEDSAVYLCASSLGTGYEQYFGPGTRLTVT.

V usage is TRBV18 and J usage is TRBJ2-1, with D possibly matching TRBD1 (6 bases). From germline, CDR1 is KGHSH and CDR2 LQKENI. The CDR3 covers 12 residues. Trimming cost V 6 bases and J 3 bases, with 6 bases left between them. This CDR3 reads CASSDSYNEQFF. In DNA, the CDR3 is TGTGCCAGCTCGGACAGCTACAATGAGCAGTTCTTC.

The chain uses TRBV5-1 and TRBJ2-7; 8 bases agree with TRBD1. The CDR3 has 15 amino acids. V gave up 0 bases and J gave up 5 bases; unmatched junction bases: 7. Per the germline V gene, CDR1 is SGHRS and CDR2 is YFSETQ. The CDR3 is CASSLEADRAHEQYF. For the CDR3, the DNA is TGCGCCAGCAGCTTGGAGGCGGACAGGGCCCACGAGCAGTACTTC.

The rearrangement joins TRBV5-1 to TRBJ2-7; 12 nucleotides agree with TRBD1. The germline CDR1 and CDR2 sequences are SGHRS and YFSETQ. The V gene end was trimmed by 3 bases and the J gene end by 0 bases; junction bases not matched to a gene: 7. This CDR3 comprises 17 residues. CDR3 region: CASSWGTGGPFSYEQYF. CDR3 nucleotide sequence: TGCGCCAGCAGCTGGGGGACAGGGGGCCCCTTCTCCTACGAGCAGTACTTC.

This chain uses TRBV18 with TRBJ2-3; 9 bases align to TRBD1. The CDR3 runs to 16 residues. The V and J ends lost 1 base and 4 bases, in that order; junction bases with no gene match: 6. The germline gives CDR1 KGHSH, CDR2 LQKENI. The CDR3 DNA is TGTGCCAGCTCACCACTAACAGGGGGCAGAGCAGATACGCAGTATTTT. Translated, it gives CASSPLTGGRADTQYF. Complete variable domain (other parts from reference TRBV18 and TRBJ2-3): NAGVMQNPRHLVRRRGQEARLRCSPMKGHSHVYWYRQLPEEGLKFMVYLQKENIIDESGMPKERFSAEFPKEGPSILRIQQVVRGDSAAYFCASSPLTGGRADTQYFGPGTRLTVL.

This chain uses TRBV27 with TRBJ2-5; D is perhaps TRBD1 (6 bases). V gave up 6 bases and J gave up 5 bases, with 13 bases separating them. CDR3 size: 13 residues. Germline CDR1 reads MNHEY; CDR2 reads SMNVEV (reference sequence). The CDR3 region is CASRQGVRETQYF. The CDR3 DNA is TGTGCCAGCAGACAGGGAGTCCGGGAGACCCAGTACTTC.

J is TRBJ2-1 and V is TRBV5-4; 9 bases line up with TRBD1. The CDR3 runs to 13 residues. V shed 4 bases and J 7 bases; nucleotides not matched to a gene: 3. Germline values: CDR1 SGHNT, CDR2 YYREEE (reference sequence). CDR3 sequence: CASSGGQGNEQFF. CDR3 sequence (DNA): TGTGCCAGCAGCGGGGGACAGGGTAATGAGCAGTTCTTC.

V is TRBV27 and J is TRBJ1-5; a possible D gene is TRBD1 (5 bases). V was trimmed by 2 bases and J by 6 bases, leaving 5 bases between them. Germline V gene data show CDR1 as MNHEY and CDR2 as SMNVEV (reference sequence). The CDR3 is 12 residues long. CDR3 sequence: CASSLQGQPQHF. In DNA, the CDR3 is TGTGCCAGCAGTTTACAGGGTCAGCCCCAGCATTTT.

The chain combines TRBV21-1 with TRBJ2-5; TRBD1, as called in the table, went unchecked against the DNA. TRBV21-1 is a recognized pseudogene. This CDR3 has 17 residues. CDR3: CASSPLPGQISGETQYF. The DNA of the CDR3 is TGTGCCAGCAGCCCTCTTCCGGGACAGATTTCAGGGGAGACCCAGTACTTC.

CDR3 loop: CASSTGESYEQYF. The CDR3 DNA is TGTGCCAGCAGCACAGGGGAGTCCTACGAGCAGTACTTC. The V gene is TRBV2, the J gene TRBJ2-7; TRBD1 aligns across 7 bases. Germline-derived CDR1 and CDR2 are SNHLY and FYNNEI. The CDR3 consists of 13 residues. The ends lost 6 bases at V and 1 base at J; junction bases unmatched: 3.

The rearrangement joins TRBV10-1 to TRBJ1-5; D call uncertain. This CDR3 has 13 residues. Germline CDR1 WNHNN, CDR2 SYGVQD (reference sequence). Trimming removed 3 bases from V and 6 bases from J, with 9 bases in between. CDR3 loop: CASSDRVGQPQHF. The CDR3 DNA reads TGCGCCAGCAGTGATCGGGTGGGTCAGCCCCAGCATTTT.

The rearrangement uses TRBV5-1 and TRBJ2-5; TRBD1 matches at 9 bases. The CDR3 is made up of 15 amino acids. Germline values: CDR1 SGHRS, CDR2 YFSETQ. Losses at the gene ends were 4 bases for V and 5 bases for J; bases not matched to a gene: 9. The CDR3 coding sequence is TGCGCCAGCAGCATAATAACAGGGGGCGGGGAGACCCAGTACTTC. It encodes CASSIITGGGETQYF. Together with reference TRBV5-1 and TRBJ2-5, the CDR3 gives the full variable domain: KAGVTQTPRYLIKTRGQQVTLSCSPISGHRSVSWYQQTPGQGLQFLFEYFSETQRNKGNFPGRFSGRQFSNSRSEMNVSTLELGDSALYLCASSIITGGGETQYFGPGTRLLVL.

The chain employs TRBV11-2 and TRBJ2-7; the D gene is possibly TRBD1 (6 bases). Germline V gives CDR1 SGHAT, CDR2 FQNNGV. V lost 4 bases and J lost 2, with 18 bases in between. This CDR3 spans 16 amino acids. CDR3: CASSSLPRDIAYEQYF. CDR3 in DNA: TGTGCCAGCAGCTCCCTCCCCCGGGACATCGCCTACGAGCAGTACTTC.

The V gene is TRBV9, the J gene TRBJ2-2; TRBD2 matches 10 bases. The CDR3 sequence is 15 residues long. CDR1 and CDR2 (germline): SGDLS, YYNGEE. Trimming took 1 base from V and 7 from J; bases not matched to a gene: 4. CDR3 coding DNA: TGTGCCAGCAGCGTAAGCGGGAGGGCCGTCGGGGAGCTGTTTTTT. This encodes CASSVSGRAVGELFF.

This clone was seen more than once but under ten times. In the same sample, other DNA sequences code for this CDR3. CDR3 DNA sequence: TGTGCCAGTAGTATTAGAGGGAACACCGGGGAGCTGTTTTTT. Its protein is CASSIRGNTGELFF. This chain uses TRBV19 with TRBJ2-2; no reliable D call. Germline CDR1 LNHDA, CDR2 SQIVND (reference sequence). CDR3 length equals 14 residues. V lost 3 bases and J 1 base, leaving 6 bases between the germline ends.

This rearrangement joins TRBV18 to TRBJ1-4, with TRBD1 identical over 8 bases. With 5 bases clipped from V and 3 bases from J, the junction kept 8 bases outside the gene matches. The CDR3 is 16 residues long. Germline CDR1 is KGHSH and CDR2 is LQKENI. CDR3 nucleotides: TGTGCCAGCTCAAACGGACAGGGATCACCTAATGAAAAACTGTTTTTT. Translating it yields CASSNGQGSPNEKLFF.

The chain recombines TRBV28 with TRBJ2-5, with TRBD2 identical over 7 bases. Germline lookup yields CDR1 MDHEN and CDR2 SYDVKM. The V and J ends lost 5 bases and 5 bases, in that order; junction bases with no gene match: 5. The CDR3 extends over 13 amino acids. CDR3: CASSDGGMETQYF. The CDR3 bases are TGTGCCAGCAGTGACGGGGGGATGGAGACCCAGTACTTC.

This chain uses TRBV18 with TRBJ1-1; 9 bases are a match to TRBD1. V gave up 5 bases and J gave up 3 bases; unmatched junction bases: 4. Per the germline V gene, CDR1 is KGHSH and CDR2 is LQKENI. The CDR3 has 14 residues. In DNA, the CDR3 is TGTGCCAGCTCAAGGACAGGGGAGGACACTGAAGCTTTCTTT. Residues: CASSRTGEDTEAFF.

This sequence joins TRBV19 and TRBJ1-2; TRBD1 matches at 7 bases. Germline trimming cut 3 bases from V and 5 bases from J; bases unmatched to any gene: 3. The V gene's germline CDR1 is LNHDA and CDR2 SQIVND (reference sequence). The CDR3 runs 13 residues. The CDR3 sequence: CASSIAGGYGYTF. In DNA form, the CDR3 reads TGTGCCAGTAGTATCGCAGGGGGATATGGCTACACCTTC. Together with reference TRBV19 and TRBJ1-2, the CDR3 gives the full variable domain: DGGITQSPKYLFRKEGQNVTLSCEQNLNHDAMYWYRQDPGQGLRLIYYSQIVNDFQKGDIAEGYSVSREKKESFPLTVTSAQKNPTAFYLCASSIAGGYGYTFGSGTRLTVV.

The rearrangement uses TRBV15 and TRBJ1-4; D perhaps matches TRBD1 (6 bases). V was clipped by 2 bases and J by 4 bases, with 8 bases between them. The germline V gene has CDR1 LNHNV and CDR2 YYDKDF (reference sequence). The CDR3 length is 14 residues. This CDR3 reads CATSRTGFNEKLFF. The CDR3 region has the DNA TGTGCCACCAGCAGAACAGGGTTTAATGAAAAACTGTTTTTT.